The rows below give T cell receptor beta chains drawn from one sample of a study of blood T cell repertoires in COVID-19. Assay used: immunoSEQ multiplex PCR; TCRdb lists only in-frame clones, some missing. The sample shows just over 250,000 clones, more than 90% of them seen only once. Sequenced sample: peripheral blood. The receptors were sampled from a person under 30 with COVID-19, enrolled during active disease. Both conserved end residues are part of each CDR3. D genes are given only for firm matches. Where a row states a size, it is once, few, many or the class of an expanded clone; other rows omit it.

j_gene: TRBJ2-7; abundance: NA; d_gene: NA; v_gene: TRBV3-1/TRBV3-2; CDR3nt: TGTGCCAGCAGCCCCGGGAACCCTGCCCACGAGCAGTACTTC; CDR3aa: CASSPGNPAHEQYF
j_gene: TRBJ2-1; abundance: once; d_gene: TRBD1; v_gene: TRBV5-1; CDR3nt: TGCGCCAGCAGCTGGGGACAGGGAGAAAGGGAGCAGTTCTTC; CDR3aa: CASSWGQGEREQFF
j_gene: TRBJ2-7; abundance: few; d_gene: TRBD1; v_gene: TRBV4-1; CDR3nt: TGCGCCAGCAGCCAAGGACAGGGAGCCTACGAGCAGTACTTC; CDR3aa: CASSQGQGAYEQYF
j_gene: TRBJ2-3; abundance: NA; d_gene: NA; v_gene: TRBV7-2; CDR3nt: TGTGCCAGCAGCCCGGGTCCTAGCACAGATACGCAGTATTTT; CDR3aa: CASSPGPSTDTQYF
j_gene: TRBJ1-4; abundance: NA; d_gene: NA; v_gene: TRBV7-9; CDR3nt: TGTGCCAGCAGCTTAGACTCGGGTAATGAAAAACTGTTTTTT; CDR3aa: CASSLDSGNEKLFF
j_gene: TRBJ2-5; abundance: NA; d_gene: TRBD1; v_gene: TRBV5-1; CDR3nt: TGCGCCAGCAGCTCGGCGGGACAGGGGGGAGAGACCCAGTACTTC; CDR3aa: CASSSAGQGGETQYF
j_gene: TRBJ2-1; abundance: NA; d_gene: TRBD1; v_gene: TRBV18; CDR3nt: TGTGCCAGCTCACCCGGACAGGACCTCAATGAGCAGTTCTTC; CDR3aa: CASSPGQDLNEQFF
j_gene: TRBJ2-7; abundance: once; d_gene: TRBD2; v_gene: TRBV11-2; CDR3nt: TGTGCCAGCAGCTTATTAGTGACTAGCCCTAATGAACAGTACTTC; CDR3aa: CASSLLVTSPNEQYF
j_gene: TRBJ1-2; abundance: NA; d_gene: NA; v_gene: TRBV18; CDR3nt: TGTGCCAGCTCACCGGATACGCGGAGATCCGCTGGCTACACCTTC; CDR3aa: CASSPDTRRSAGYTF
j_gene: TRBJ1-1; abundance: NA; d_gene: NA; v_gene: TRBV27; CDR3nt: TGTGCCAGCAGTTCCCCCGGGGTGAACACTGAAGCTTTCTTT; CDR3aa: CASSSPGVNTEAFF
j_gene: TRBJ2-7; abundance: NA; d_gene: NA; v_gene: TRBV30; CDR3nt: TGTGCCGGCGCGGAACAGGGCAACGAGCAGTACTTC; CDR3aa: CAGAEQGNEQYF
j_gene: TRBJ2-7; abundance: NA; d_gene: TRBD2; v_gene: TRBV28; CDR3nt: TGTGCCAGCAGTTTAAAGGGACTAGCGGGAGAAAGCTACGAGCAGTACTTC; CDR3aa: CASSLKGLAGESYEQYF
j_gene: TRBJ2-1; abundance: NA; d_gene: NA; v_gene: TRBV4-1; CDR3nt: TGCGCCAGCAGCCATGGAGGGGCGCCAAGCTCCTACAATGAGCAGTTCTTC; CDR3aa: CASSHGGAPSSYNEQFF
j_gene: TRBJ1-2; abundance: NA; d_gene: NA; v_gene: TRBV2; CDR3nt: TGTGCCAGCAGTGAAGCGCCGGTTTCCGGTGGTGGCTATGGCTACACCTTC; CDR3aa: CASSEAPVSGGGYGYTF
j_gene: TRBJ2-7; abundance: NA; d_gene: TRBD1; v_gene: TRBV6-5; CDR3nt: TGTGCCAGCAGTCCGGGACAGGGATTGTACGAGCAGTACTTC; CDR3aa: CASSPGQGLYEQYF
j_gene: TRBJ2-1; abundance: once; d_gene: TRBD2; v_gene: TRBV5-1; CDR3nt: TGCGCCAGCAGCTACCCCCGGTCGGATAGCGGGAGTAGCTCCTACAATGAGCAGTTCTTC; CDR3aa: CASSYPRSDSGSSSYNEQFF
j_gene: TRBJ1-2; abundance: NA; d_gene: TRBD1; v_gene: TRBV4-1; CDR3nt: TGCGCCAGCAGTCAACAGGGGCGAGCTAACTATGGCTACACCTTC; CDR3aa: CASSQQGRANYGYTF
j_gene: TRBJ2-5; abundance: NA; d_gene: TRBD2; v_gene: TRBV5-1; CDR3nt: TGCGCCAGCAGCTTCATATCCCTAGCGGGAGCTTCGGGTGAGACCCAGTACTTC; CDR3aa: CASSFISLAGASGETQYF
j_gene: TRBJ2-1; abundance: NA; d_gene: TRBD2; v_gene: TRBV7-9; CDR3nt: TGTGCCAGCAGCTTGACTAGCGAGAACAATGAGCAGTTCTTC; CDR3aa: CASSLTSENNEQFF
j_gene: TRBJ1-3; abundance: NA; d_gene: NA; v_gene: TRBV4-1; CDR3nt: TGCGCCAGCAGCCAAGCACCGGCGGGAGGAAACACCATATATTTT; CDR3aa: CASSQAPAGGNTIYF
j_gene: TRBJ2-7; abundance: NA; d_gene: NA; v_gene: TRBV5-1; CDR3nt: TGCGCCAGCAGCTTGGTGGGCAGCTACGAGCAGTACTTC; CDR3aa: CASSLVGSYEQYF
j_gene: TRBJ2-1; abundance: NA; d_gene: TRBD2; v_gene: TRBV27; CDR3nt: TGTGCCAGCAGCGTAGCGGGAGTCTACGCGAATGAGCAGTTCTTC; CDR3aa: CASSVAGVYANEQFF
j_gene: TRBJ1-4; abundance: NA; d_gene: NA; v_gene: TRBV28; CDR3nt: TGTGCCAGCAGATCCGGGGGTAATGAAAAACTGTTTTTT; CDR3aa: CASRSGGNEKLFF
j_gene: TRBJ2-3; abundance: NA; d_gene: TRBD2; v_gene: TRBV9; CDR3nt: TGTGCCAGCAGCGCCGGGACTAGCTATACGCAGTATTTT; CDR3aa: CASSAGTSYTQYF
j_gene: TRBJ1-5; abundance: NA; d_gene: TRBD1; v_gene: TRBV24-1; CDR3nt: TGTGCCACCAGTGATGCCCGGACAGGCCCCGGGGATCAGCCCCAGCATTTT; CDR3aa: CATSDARTGPGDQPQHF
j_gene: TRBJ2-3; abundance: NA; d_gene: NA; v_gene: TRBV4-1; CDR3nt: TGCGCCAGCAGCCCGAACAGGGATACGCAGTATTTT; CDR3aa: CASSPNRDTQYF
j_gene: TRBJ2-1; abundance: NA; d_gene: NA; v_gene: TRBV10-3; CDR3nt: TGTGCCATCAGTGAGTCGAGGAGCCGTGCCTACAATGAGCAGTTCTTC; CDR3aa: CAISESRSRAYNEQFF
j_gene: TRBJ1-5; abundance: NA; d_gene: TRBD1; v_gene: TRBV5-1; CDR3nt: TGCGCCAGCAGCGAGACAGGGGGTAGCAATCAGCCCCAGCATTTT; CDR3aa: CASSETGGSNQPQHF
j_gene: TRBJ2-1; abundance: NA; d_gene: TRBD2; v_gene: TRBV12-3/TRBV12-4; CDR3nt: TGTGCCAGCAGCCCCGGACTAGGGGATGAGCAGTTCTTC; CDR3aa: CASSPGLGDEQFF
j_gene: TRBJ1-2; abundance: NA; d_gene: NA; v_gene: TRBV6-5; CDR3nt: TGTGCCAGCAGTTACTCGGGACTGATCTATGGCTACACCTTC; CDR3aa: CASSYSGLIYGYTF
j_gene: TRBJ1-5; abundance: NA; d_gene: TRBD1; v_gene: TRBV7-9; CDR3nt: TGTGCCAGCAGCTCACAGGGGGATCAGCCCCAGCATTTT; CDR3aa: CASSSQGDQPQHF
j_gene: TRBJ1-1; abundance: once; d_gene: TRBD1; v_gene: TRBV10-3; CDR3nt: TGTGCCATCAGTGAGTCGTCAGGGGGCTTCTTAATGAACACTGAAGCTTTCTTT; CDR3aa: CAISESSGGFLMNTEAFF
j_gene: TRBJ2-3; abundance: NA; d_gene: NA; v_gene: TRBV12-3/TRBV12-4; CDR3nt: TGTGCCAGCAGTTTTGCGGAGACAGATACGCAGTATTTT; CDR3aa: CASSFAETDTQYF
j_gene: TRBJ2-5; abundance: NA; d_gene: NA; v_gene: TRBV6-2/TRBV6-3; CDR3nt: TGTGCCAGCAGTTACGGGGGGACAGTCCAAGAGACCCAGTACTTC; CDR3aa: CASSYGGTVQETQYF
j_gene: TRBJ2-7; abundance: NA; d_gene: TRBD1; v_gene: TRBV5-1; CDR3nt: TGCGCCAGCAGCTTGGACAGGGGGTCCTCCTACGAGCAGTACTTC; CDR3aa: CASSLDRGSSYEQYF
j_gene: TRBJ1-2; abundance: NA; d_gene: NA; v_gene: TRBV7-9; CDR3nt: TGTGCCAGCAGCTTAGAGGGAGTTCTCCTATCTGGCTACACCTTC; CDR3aa: CASSLEGVLLSGYTF
j_gene: TRBJ2-7; abundance: NA; d_gene: NA; v_gene: TRBV30; CDR3nt: TGTGCCTGGAGTGCTGGCGGTACCTCCTACGAGCAGTACTTC; CDR3aa: CAWSAGGTSYEQYF
j_gene: TRBJ2-7; abundance: NA; d_gene: TRBD2; v_gene: TRBV9; CDR3nt: TGTGCCAGCAGCGTAGGCGGACTAGTTACGTACGAGCAGTACTTC; CDR3aa: CASSVGGLVTYEQYF
j_gene: TRBJ1-3; abundance: NA; d_gene: TRBD1; v_gene: TRBV9; CDR3nt: TGTGCCAGCAGCGTCCGGGACAGGGGGCTTGGAAACACCATATATTTT; CDR3aa: CASSVRDRGLGNTIYF
j_gene: TRBJ2-3; abundance: once; d_gene: NA; v_gene: TRBV7-6; CDR3nt: TGTGCCAGCAGCATCCAGGCTTCAGATACGCAGTATTTT; CDR3aa: CASSIQASDTQYF
j_gene: TRBJ1-1; abundance: NA; d_gene: TRBD1; v_gene: TRBV5-1; CDR3nt: TGCGCCAGCAGCTCCGGACAGGGAGTGATCACTGAAGCTTTCTTT; CDR3aa: CASSSGQGVITEAFF
j_gene: TRBJ2-5; abundance: NA; d_gene: NA; v_gene: TRBV5-3; CDR3nt: TGTGCCAGAAGAACCGGGACAAAGAAAGAGACCCAGTACTTC; CDR3aa: CARRTGTKKETQYF
j_gene: TRBJ2-7; abundance: NA; d_gene: TRBD1; v_gene: TRBV27; CDR3nt: TGTGCCAGCAGTCCAGACAGGGAGAAAATCCACGAGCAGTACTTC; CDR3aa: CASSPDREKIHEQYF
j_gene: TRBJ2-1; abundance: few; d_gene: NA; v_gene: TRBV9; CDR3nt: TGTGCCAGCAGCCTGGGGCCCACGGCTGAGCAGTTCTTC; CDR3aa: CASSLGPTAEQFF
j_gene: TRBJ2-5; abundance: NA; d_gene: TRBD2; v_gene: TRBV5-6; CDR3nt: TGTGCCAGCAGCTTGGCCGGGCTAGCGGTTCAAGAGACCCAGTACTTC; CDR3aa: CASSLAGLAVQETQYF
j_gene: TRBJ2-5; abundance: few; d_gene: NA; v_gene: TRBV4-1; CDR3nt: TGCGCCAGCAGCCAAGTGTCAGGTCGTGCCAAAGAGACCCAGTACTTC; CDR3aa: CASSQVSGRAKETQYF
j_gene: TRBJ2-2; abundance: NA; d_gene: NA; v_gene: TRBV6-5; CDR3nt: TGTGCCAGCAGTTACGACAGGAACACCGGGGAGCTGTTTTTT; CDR3aa: CASSYDRNTGELFF
j_gene: TRBJ2-3; abundance: NA; d_gene: NA; v_gene: TRBV18; CDR3nt: TGTGCCAGCTCACTCGGGGGCACAGATACGCAGTATTTT; CDR3aa: CASSLGGTDTQYF
j_gene: TRBJ2-1; abundance: many; d_gene: TRBD1; v_gene: TRBV28; CDR3nt: TGTGCCAGCAGCCCCGGGACAGGGGGCTTCAGCTACAATGAGCAGTTCTTC; CDR3aa: CASSPGTGGFSYNEQFF
j_gene: TRBJ2-7; abundance: NA; d_gene: NA; v_gene: TRBV9; CDR3nt: TGTGCCAGCAGCGTAGGCTCGGGGTTCTCCTACGAGCAGTACTTC; CDR3aa: CASSVGSGFSYEQYF